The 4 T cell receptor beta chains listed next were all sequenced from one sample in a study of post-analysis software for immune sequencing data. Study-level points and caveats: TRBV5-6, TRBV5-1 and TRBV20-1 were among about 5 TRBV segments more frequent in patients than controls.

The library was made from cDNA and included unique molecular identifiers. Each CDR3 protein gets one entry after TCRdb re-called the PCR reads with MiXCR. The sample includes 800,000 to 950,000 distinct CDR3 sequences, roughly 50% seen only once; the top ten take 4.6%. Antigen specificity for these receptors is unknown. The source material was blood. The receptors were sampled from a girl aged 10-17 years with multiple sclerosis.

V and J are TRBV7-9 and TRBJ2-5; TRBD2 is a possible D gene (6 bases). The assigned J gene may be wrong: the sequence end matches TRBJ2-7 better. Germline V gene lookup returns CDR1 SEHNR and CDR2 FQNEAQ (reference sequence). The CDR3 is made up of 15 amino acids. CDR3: CASSLEGTPLDEQYF. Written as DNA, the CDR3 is TGTGCCAGCAGCTTAGAAGGGACTCCTCTTGACGAGCAGTACTTC.

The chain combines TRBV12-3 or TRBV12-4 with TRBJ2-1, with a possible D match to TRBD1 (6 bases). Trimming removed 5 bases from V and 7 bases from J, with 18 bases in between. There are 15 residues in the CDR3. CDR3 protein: CASSPFGTLPNEQFF. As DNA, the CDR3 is TGTGCCAGCAGTCCATTCGGGACACTACCGAATGAGCAGTTCTTC.

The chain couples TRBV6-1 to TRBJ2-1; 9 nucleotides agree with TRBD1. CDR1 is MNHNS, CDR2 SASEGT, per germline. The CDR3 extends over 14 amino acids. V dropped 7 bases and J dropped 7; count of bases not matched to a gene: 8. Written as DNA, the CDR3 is TGTGCCAGCATATCCGGGACAGGGAATAATGAGCAGTTCTTC. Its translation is CASISGTGNNEQFF.

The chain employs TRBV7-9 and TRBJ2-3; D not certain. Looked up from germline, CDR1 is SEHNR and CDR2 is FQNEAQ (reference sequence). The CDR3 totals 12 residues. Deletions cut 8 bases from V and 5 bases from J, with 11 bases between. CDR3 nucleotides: TGTGCCAGCTCCATTTCCCTAGATACGCAGTATTTT. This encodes CASSISLDTQYF.